This T cell receptor beta chain was identified during a study of blood T cell repertoires in COVID-19. Across the whole study: T cells, B-cell-depleted T cells, or PBMCs supplied cDNA or gDNA.

V lost 5 bases and J lost 7, with 17 bases in between. This CDR3 is 15 amino acids long. Germline lookup yields CDR1 SGHTA and CDR2 FQGNSA. Libraries were prepared by immunoSEQ multiplex PCR; TCRdb keeps only in-frame clonotypes and omits some of them. Of about 230,000 clones detected, roughly 84% appear once; the ten largest clones hold approximately 2.4%. This receptor was identified in a man aged 35 to 55 who had recovered from COVID-19. The sample consisted of peripheral blood. The V and J genes are TRBV7-2 and TRBJ2-2; weak D call: TRBD2 (6 bases). The CDR3 is CASSPGTPGDGELFF. The CDR3 DNA reads TGTGCCAGCAGCCCGGGGACCCCGGGGGACGGGGAGCTGTTTTTT. The variable domain in full, completed from reference TRBV7-2 and TRBJ2-2, reads GAGVSQSPSNKVTEKGKDVELRCDPISGHTALYWYRQSLGQGLEFLIYFQGNSAPDKSGLPSDRFSAERTGGSVSTLTIQRTQQEDSAVYLCASSPGTPGDGELFFGEGSRLTVL.